This T cell receptor (beta chain) was captured in a study of beta chain features in type 1 diabetes. For the study at large: Patient and healthy donor groups were alike in age, gender and cell yields. General study results and limits: Compared with healthy donors, patients appeared to share more similar naive, central memory and regulatory TCRB repertoires. The study found moderately but significantly shorter TCRB CDR3s in all four CD4+ subsets of Type 1 diabetes patients.

Deletions cut 5 bases from V and 2 bases from J, with 12 bases between. Germline values: CDR1 GTSNPN, CDR2 SVGIG (reference sequence). This CDR3 is built from 13 residues. What was sequenced were expressed TCRB transcripts, since all of the isolated RNA had been reverse transcribed. TCRdb keeps only in-frame clones here, not all; method: immunoSEQ multiplex PCR. Of roughly 700,000 clones in the sample, 10% to 15% were seen once. In its sample, this clone was seen a few times. No antigen is known for it. Sample: naive CD4+ T cells from blood. This receptor was obtained from a man between 18 and 35 years old with type 1 diabetes. The J gene is TRBJ1-1, the V gene TRBV30; the D is unclear. In DNA, the CDR3 is TGTGCCTGGGGGCCTTCCTTAAACACTGAAGCTTTCTTT. It yields the protein CAWGPSLNTEAFF.